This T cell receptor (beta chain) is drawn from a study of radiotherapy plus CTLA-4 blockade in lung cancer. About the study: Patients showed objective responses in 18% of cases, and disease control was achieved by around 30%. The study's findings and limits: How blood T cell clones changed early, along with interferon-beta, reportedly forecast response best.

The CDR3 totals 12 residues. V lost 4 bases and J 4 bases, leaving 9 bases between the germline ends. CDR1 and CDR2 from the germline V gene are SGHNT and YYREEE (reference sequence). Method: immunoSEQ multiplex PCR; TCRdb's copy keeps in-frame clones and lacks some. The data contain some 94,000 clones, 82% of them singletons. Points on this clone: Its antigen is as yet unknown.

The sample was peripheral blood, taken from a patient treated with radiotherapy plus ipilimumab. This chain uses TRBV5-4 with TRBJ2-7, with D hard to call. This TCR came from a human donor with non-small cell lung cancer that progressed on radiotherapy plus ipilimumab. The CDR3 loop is CASSKTNYEQYF. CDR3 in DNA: TGTGCCAGCAGCAAGACCAATTACGAGCAGTACTTC.